These 5 T cell receptor beta chains came from one sample sequenced in a study of cytomegalovirus exposure and HLA in healthy donors. In the PCR, 60 Vbeta and 13 Jbeta primers were used. Method: immunoSEQ multiplex PCR; TCRdb's copy keeps in-frame clones and lacks some. The data contain about 130,000 clones, 80% of them singletons. The sample taken for sequencing was PBMCs. The origin of the receptors is a man aged 40-49 years in good health and CMV-seronegative.

The CDR3 reads CASSPGWRTEAFF. The DNA of the CDR3 is TGTGCCAGCTCACCAGGATGGAGAACTGAAGCTTTCTTT. The V call is TRBV18, the J call TRBJ1-1; D gene ambiguous. The germline V gene encodes CDR1 KGHSH and CDR2 LQKENI. The germline V and J ends were trimmed by 2 bases and 5 bases, with 9 bases remaining between them. The CDR3 loop spans 13 amino acids.

The chain combines TRBV5-1 with TRBJ2-7; 7 nucleotides match TRBD2. Germline V CDR1 and CDR2: SGHRS, YFSETQ. CDR3 length equals 13 residues. J lost 3 bases, V lost 4 bases, and 4 bases had no gene match. The CDR3 sequence is CASSARTSYEQYF. CDR3 bases: TGCGCCAGCAGCGCCCGGACTAGCTACGAGCAGTACTTC.

In its sample, this clone was seen a few times. The chain links TRBV5-5 to TRBJ2-1, with 9 bases matching TRBD1. Germline V lookup: CDR1 SGHKS, CDR2 YYEKEE (reference sequence). With 4 bases clipped from V and 9 bases from J, the junction kept 5 bases outside the gene matches. This CDR3 contains 13 residues. CDR3 region: CASSGGQGSEQFF. In DNA form, the CDR3 reads TGTGCCAGCAGCGGGGGACAGGGTTCTGAGCAGTTCTTC.

The sample holds a few counts of this clone. V usage is TRBV2 and J usage is TRBJ1-5; the D is unclear. This CDR3 is built from 14 residues. CDR1 and CDR2 (germline): SNHLY, FYNNEI. The V end was cut by 4 bases, the J end by 0 bases, with 7 bases between. CDR3 sequence: CASSGGDSNQPQHF. In DNA, the CDR3 is TGTGCCAGCAGTGGGGGAGATAGCAATCAGCCCCAGCATTTT.

This clone has only a few counts. The chain joins TRBV6-4 to TRBJ1-1, with unresolved D. Germline V lookup: CDR1 MRHNA, CDR2 SNTAGT. The CDR3 spans 15 residues. Between the trimmed V and J ends, which lost 6 bases and 4 bases, there was a span of 18 bases. The CDR3 here is CASRVDGSFTTEAFF. The CDR3 DNA reads TGTGCCAGCAGAGTAGACGGGTCCTTTACCACTGAAGCTTTCTTT.